The subject of this entry is one T cell receptor (beta chain). The CDR3 totals 16 residues. With 0 bases removed from V and 0 bases from J, the gap between germline ends came to 9 bases. CDR1 and CDR2 (germline): MGHRA, YSYEKL. The entry originates in a study of blood T cell repertoires in COVID-19. As originally analysed: From reference gene primer amplification, estimates of nucleated cell counts were derived. Assay used: immunoSEQ multiplex PCR; TCRdb lists only in-frame clones, some missing. Clone size and the V and J calls come from that table; the DNA yielded D and trimming. This table has fewer than 200,000 clones, more than 75% appearing once.

Sequences were obtained from PBMCs or T cells enriched from blood (not recorded which). The TCR originated in a human donor with acute COVID-19. The donor label of this sample is uncertain. This chain links TRBV4-1 with TRBJ1-3; D is possibly TRBD1 (5 bases). Here the CDR3 DNA reads TGCGCCAGCAGCCAAGATGGGGGGTCCTCTGGAAACACCATATATTTT. This gives the protein CASSQDGGSSGNTIYF.